This paragraph reports one T cell receptor beta chain. Antigen unknown. The data derive from a study of shared clonotypes between healthy human individuals. Around 220 ng DNA, tens of thousands of T cell genomes, went into each sorted-subset replicate PCR. Sequenced by immunoSEQ multiplex PCR; TCRdb stores in-frame clones only, minus some. In the table there are 600,000 to 800,000 clones, roughly 72% of which are singletons. The V end lost 6 bases, the J end lost 3 bases, and 8 bases lay between the germline ends. From germline, CDR1 is MDHEN and CDR2 SYDVKM. The CDR3 is made up of 12 amino acids. Study-wide findings and caveats: Sampling involved blood alone; tissue repertoires likely differ.

Sequenced sample: memory CD4+ T cells sorted from blood. Specified subset: CD45RA-negative fraction. The sequence was collected from a woman aged 25 to 39 in good health. V usage is TRBV28 and J usage is TRBJ2-5, with D tentatively TRBD1 (6 bases). The CDR3 DNA reads as TGTGCCAGCAGGAAGGGGGAAGAGACCCAGTACTTC. Its translation is CASRKGEETQYF.